The 5 T cell receptor beta chains below were found in one sample sequenced in a study of shared clonotypes between healthy human individuals. This table comes from immunoSEQ multiplex PCR, and its TCRdb copy is limited to in-frame clones, with some not included. The data contain roughly 1,000,000 clones, approximately 80% of them singletons. Sequencing used memory CD4+ T cells from PBMCs. As for subset: CD45RA-negative fraction. All receptors come from a man aged 18 to 29 in good health. Some clones in this sample may be carry-over from other donors' samples.

V usage is TRBV28 and J usage is TRBJ2-7, with 7 bases identical to TRBD2. V shed 7 bases and J 0 bases; nucleotides not matched to a gene: 6. The germline CDR1 and CDR2 sequences are MDHEN and SYDVKM. The length of the CDR3 is 14 residues. The CDR3 sequence: CASTEAGSSYEQYF. The CDR3 DNA sequence: TGTGCCAGCACCGAAGCGGGGAGCTCCTACGAGCAGTACTTC.

The chain joins TRBV11-2 to TRBJ2-7; 7 bases agree with TRBD1. Germline values: CDR1 SGHAT, CDR2 FQNNGV. Trimming cost V 3 bases and J 3 bases; bases outside gene matches: 8. The length of the CDR3 is 15 residues. The CDR3, as DNA: TGTGCCAGCAGCTTGGCACAGGGGCTGGACTACGAGCAGTACTTC. Protein sequence: CASSLAQGLDYEQYF.

V and J are TRBV28 and TRBJ2-1; TRBD2 might be the D (6 bases). The CDR3 consists of 11 residues. V lost 8 bases to trimming and J lost 7 bases, with 9 bases between them. The V gene's germline CDR1 is MDHEN and CDR2 SYDVKM. CDR3 region: CASCGVNEQFF. The CDR3 DNA follows: TGTGCCAGCTGCGGGGTTAATGAGCAGTTCTTC.

DNA of the CDR3: TGTGCCAGCAGCTTATTCAGAGACTACGAGCAGTACTTC. As protein: CASSLFRDYEQYF. J is TRBJ2-7 and V is TRBV11-3; no definite D call. Germline CDR1 reads SGHNT; CDR2 reads YENEEA. V was cut by 2 bases and J by 3 bases, with 8 bases left in between. This CDR3 spans 13 amino acids.

The genes are TRBV5-1 and TRBJ1-6; D possibly corresponds to TRBD1 (5 bases). The germline CDR1 and CDR2 sequences are SGHRS and YFSETQ. The V end lost 0 bases, the J end lost 6 bases, and 10 bases lay between the germline ends. The CDR3 is made up of 15 amino acids. The CDR3 DNA reads TGCGCCAGCAGCTTGGACGACAGTCGTAATTCACCCCTCCACTTT. Amino acid sequence: CASSLDDSRNSPLHF.